The 16 T cell receptor beta chains below were found in one sample sequenced in a study of T cells of healthy individuals. TCRdb fed the 5' RACE reads into MiXCR, producing one record per CDR3 protein. The sample carries nearly 100,000 distinct CDR3 sequences, around 17% recorded once. The receptors stem from a human donor in good health.

This clonotype was detected a few times. The chain uses TRBV5-1 and TRBJ2-7; D gene unclear. This CDR3 spans 16 amino acids. Germline CDR1 and CDR2: SGHRS and YFSETQ. Trimming left V 5 bases short and J 1 base short, with 19 bases between. As DNA, the CDR3 is TGCGCCAGCAGGTCCAACCCGGCCTACACTTCCTACGAGCAGTACTTC. This gives the protein CASRSNPAYTSYEQYF.

V and J are TRBV19 and TRBJ2-7; a weak D match, TRBD1 (5 bases). Per the germline V gene, CDR1 is LNHDA and CDR2 is SQIVND (reference sequence). Trimming shortened V by 3 bases and J by 5 bases, and 17 bases separated the two germline ends. CDR3 size: 15 residues. This CDR3 reads CASSIATAISHEQYF. In nucleotides, the CDR3 is TGTGCCAGTAGTATTGCGACAGCTATTTCACACGAGCAGTACTTC. Combining the CDR3 with reference TRBV19 and TRBJ2-7 gives the whole variable domain DGGITQSPKYLFRKEGQNVTLSCEQNLNHDAMYWYRQDPGQGLRLIYYSQIVNDFQKGDIAEGYSVSREKKESFPLTVTSAQKNPTAFYLCASSIATAISHEQYFGPGTRLTVT.

The J gene is TRBJ2-7, the V gene TRBV9, with 8 bases that match TRBD2. The V gene end was trimmed by 0 bases and the J gene end by 4 bases; junction bases not matched to a gene: 9. CDR3 length equals 16 residues. The germline V gene encodes CDR1 SGDLS and CDR2 YYNGEE. CDR3 DNA: TGTGCCAGCAGCGTAGACAGAGCGGGAGCGGAGTACGAGCAGTACTTC. It translates to CASSVDRAGAEYEQYF.

The chain couples TRBV9 to TRBJ2-1; D is possibly TRBD2 (7 bases). Germline V gene lookup returns CDR1 SGDLS and CDR2 YYNGEE. V was cut by 6 bases and J by 0 bases, with 19 bases left in between. This CDR3 spans 17 amino acids. In DNA form, the CDR3 reads TGTGCCAGCACCCCGATGGGGGGGCGGGGCTCCTACAATGAGCAGTTCTTC. This sequence encodes CASTPMGGRGSYNEQFF. Full variable domain (outside the CDR3, taken from reference TRBV9 and TRBJ2-1): DSGVTQTPKHLITATGQRVTLRCSPRSGDLSVYWYQQSLDQGLQFLIQYYNGEERAKGNILERFSAQQFPDLHSELNLSSLELGDSALYFCASTPMGGRGSYNEQFFGPGTRLTVL.

This clonotype was detected many times. J is TRBJ2-1 and V is TRBV20-1; D unresolved. The CDR3 is made up of 17 amino acids. Germline V gene data show CDR1 as DFQATT and CDR2 as SNEGSKA (reference sequence). Trimming took 2 bases from V and 4 from J, leaving 21 bases between them. CDR3 amino acids: CSARPTGVGTSYNEQFF. Written as DNA, the CDR3 is TGCAGTGCTAGACCCACTGGGGTAGGAACCAGTTACAATGAGCAGTTCTTC.

This clonotype was counted only a few times. The genes are TRBV28 and TRBJ1-5; tentative D call: TRBD1 (5 bases). With 2 bases removed from V and 6 bases from J, the gap between germline ends came to 11 bases. CDR3 length: 14 amino acids. Germline V gene lookup returns CDR1 MDHEN and CDR2 SYDVKM. CDR3 sequence reads: CASSLGGEAQPQHF. The CDR3 nucleotides are TGTGCCAGCAGTTTAGGAGGGGAGGCTCAGCCCCAGCATTTT.

This clonotype was detected a few times. The chain carries TRBV28 and TRBJ2-1, with a possible D match to TRBD2 (5 bases). The V end was cut by 6 bases, the J end by 7 bases, with 10 bases between. Germline V gives CDR1 MDHEN, CDR2 SYDVKM. The CDR3 consists of 12 residues. CDR3: CASRGPGNEQFF. CDR3 bases: TGTGCCAGCAGAGGACCGGGGAATGAGCAGTTCTTC.

This clonotype has only a few counts. The rearrangement joins TRBV2 to TRBJ2-5; TRBD1 matches 9 bases. After removal of 11 bases from V and 2 bases from J, the junction contained 9 bases not matched to a gene. This CDR3 comprises 14 residues. Germline CDR1 reads SNHLY; CDR2 reads FYNNEI. Here the CDR3 DNA reads TGTGCCCGCGGGACAGGGACCCTTCAAGAGACCCAGTACTTC. Its translation is CARGTGTLQETQYF.

V is TRBV6-6 and J is TRBJ2-3; D unresolved. The V gene lost 7 bases and the J gene lost 9 bases, with 17 bases spanning the gap. CDR3 length: 13 residues. Germline V gene lookup returns CDR1 MNHNY and CDR2 SVGAGI (reference sequence). The CDR3 bases are TGTGCCAGCATCCAACCCCCGACCCAAACGCAGTATTTT. As protein: CASIQPPTQTQYF.

The V and J genes are TRBV7-2 and TRBJ1-6; D gene uncertain. The V and J ends lost 5 bases and 10 bases respectively, with 9 bases between them. The CDR3 runs 12 residues. Germline-derived CDR1 and CDR2 are SGHTA and FQGNSA. The CDR3 here is CASSPPASPLHF. In DNA form, the CDR3 reads TGTGCCAGCAGCCCCCCAGCGTCACCCCTCCACTTT.

This clonotype came up many times. V usage is TRBV18 and J usage is TRBJ2-7; D may be TRBD1 (6 bases). This CDR3 is 14 amino acids long. The germline V gene has CDR1 KGHSH and CDR2 LQKENI. The V gene lost 4 bases and the J gene lost 3 bases, with 13 bases spanning the gap. The CDR3 region has the DNA TGTGCCAGCTCACTAGTAGTCAGGGGCTACGAGCAGTACTTC. Encoded protein: CASSLVVRGYEQYF.

This clonotype has at least ten counts. The chain joins TRBV7-9 to TRBJ2-3; 10 bases match TRBD1. The CDR3 runs 16 residues. CDR1 and CDR2 from the germline V gene are SEHNR and FQNEAQ (reference sequence). J lost 4 bases, V lost 3 bases, and 7 bases had no gene match. The CDR3 DNA is TGTGCCAGCAGCTTGGGACAGGGGAGTTGGGCAGATACGCAGTATTTT. It is translated as CASSLGQGSWADTQYF. Full variable domain (rest looked up from reference TRBV7-9 and TRBJ2-3): DTGVSQNPRHKITKRGQNVTFRCDPISEHNRLYWYRQTLGQGPEFLTYFQNEAQLEKSRLLSDRFSAERPKGSFSTLEIQRTEQGDSAMYLCASSLGQGSWADTQYFGPGTRLTVL.

This clonotype has more than one count but fewer than ten. The chain recombines TRBV6-2 or TRBV6-3 with TRBJ1-1, with D unclear. This CDR3 region has 13 residues. The V and J ends lost 5 bases and 4 bases respectively, with 11 bases between them. Germline V gives CDR1 MNHEY, CDR2 SVGEGT. Here the CDR3 DNA reads TGTGCCAGCAGTCCTAGGTGGGGCACTGAAGCTTTCTTT. Residues: CASSPRWGTEAFF.

The chain is built from TRBV15 and TRBJ2-1; no definite D call. CDR3 size: 13 residues. Germline V CDR1 and CDR2: LNHNV, YYDKDF (reference sequence). The ends were cut back, 3 bases at V and 4 bases at J, with 7 bases in the middle. This CDR3 is CATSRAQYNEQFF. The CDR3, as DNA: TGTGCCACCAGCAGGGCCCAGTACAATGAGCAGTTCTTC.

This clonotype was detected a few times. The gene calls are TRBV28 and TRBJ2-1; TRBD2 agrees at 16 bases. J lost 3 bases, V lost 5 bases, and 10 bases had no gene match. The CDR3 contains 19 residues. Looked up from germline, CDR1 is MDHEN and CDR2 is SYDVKM. The CDR3, as DNA: TGTGCCAGCAGTACGCCGGGACTAGCGGGAGGGACCTACTACAATGAGCAGTTCTTC. Residues: CASSTPGLAGGTYYNEQFF.

J is TRBJ1-3 and V is TRBV6-5, with D unclear. The CDR3 runs 15 residues. The germline V and J ends were trimmed by 6 bases and 0 bases, with 12 bases remaining between them. Germline CDR1 reads MNHEY; CDR2 reads SVGAGI. DNA of the CDR3: TGTGCCAGCAGGAAACGGACGAGCTCTGGAAACACCATATATTTT. Encoded protein: CASRKRTSSGNTIYF.